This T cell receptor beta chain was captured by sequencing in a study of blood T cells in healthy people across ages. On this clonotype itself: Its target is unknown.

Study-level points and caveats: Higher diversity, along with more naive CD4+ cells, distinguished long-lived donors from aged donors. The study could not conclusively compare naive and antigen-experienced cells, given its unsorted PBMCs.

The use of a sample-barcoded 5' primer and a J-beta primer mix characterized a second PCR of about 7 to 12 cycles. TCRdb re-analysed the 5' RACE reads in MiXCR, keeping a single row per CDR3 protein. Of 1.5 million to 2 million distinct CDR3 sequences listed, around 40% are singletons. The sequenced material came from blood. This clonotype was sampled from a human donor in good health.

In nucleotides, the CDR3 is TGCAGTGCTAGAGACAGAATCATCCCCACAGATACGCAGTATTTT. Translating gives CSARDRIIPTDTQYF. This chain connects TRBV20-1 to TRBJ2-3; D gene ambiguous. The CDR3 has 15 amino acids. With 0 bases removed from V and 2 bases from J, the gap between germline ends came to 12 bases. Germline V gene lookup returns CDR1 DFQATT and CDR2 SNEGSKA (reference sequence).